Below are 20 T cell receptor beta chains sequenced from a single sample in a study of T cells in Graves' hyperthyroidism and ophthalmopathy. TCR beta CDR3 regions were amplified from RNA. Researchers ran a first-round RT-PCR on the TCR CDR3 using the HTBI primer set. TCRdb used MiXCR to reprocess the multiplex PCR reads, holding one entry per CDR3 protein. The sample records 250,000 or so distinct CDR3 sequences, around 15% being singletons. The specimen sequenced was blood. The receptors come from a woman aged 45-65 years with Graves' hyperthyroidism that later progressed to Graves' ophthalmopathy.

This clonotype was detected only a few times. A much larger clone is a single base away; this may be a read error. The chain has TRBV28 and TRBJ1-2; 8 bases map to TRBD1. This CDR3 region has 15 residues. Germline CDR1 and CDR2: MDHEN and SYDVKM. CDR3 sequence: CAGSLTPGGNYGYTF. The CDR3 DNA follows: TGTGCCGGCAGTTTAACTCCAGGGGGCAACTATGGCTACACCTTC.

This clonotype was seen ten or more times. This chain links TRBV5-6 with TRBJ2-2; D remains ambiguous. CDR3 length: 14 residues. Trimming pared 1 base from V and 6 bases from J, leaving 10 bases between. Germline V gene lookup returns CDR1 SGHDT and CDR2 YYEEEE. CDR3 DNA sequence: TGTGCCAGCAGCTTGATTTGGACGTCCGGGGAGCTGTTTTTT. This gives the protein CASSLIWTSGELFF.

This clonotype was counted at least ten times. The V call is TRBV6-1, the J call TRBJ1-1; no clear D. This CDR3 has 13 amino acids. The V end was cut by 8 bases, the J end by 1 base, with 11 bases between. Germline lookup yields CDR1 MNHNS and CDR2 SASEGT. CDR3 coding DNA: TGTGCCAGCCTCATTCGGGAGAACACTGAAGCTTTCTTT. Its translation is CASLIRENTEAFF.

The table lists this clonotype with many counts. V and J are TRBV3-1 and TRBJ1-6; maybe TRBD1 (5 bases). Germline lookup yields CDR1 LGHDT and CDR2 YNNKEL (reference sequence). The CDR3 runs 15 residues. Trimming removed 1 base at V and 3 bases at J, with 7 bases between. CDR3 nucleotide sequence: TGTGCCAGCAGCCAAGGGGGGTACTATAATTCACCCCTCCACTTT. Protein product: CASSQGGYYNSPLHF.

This sequence joins TRBV15 and TRBJ1-3; D unresolved. Germline assignment: CDR1 LNHNV and CDR2 YYDKDF (reference sequence). V was pared by 3 bases and J by 2 bases, with 14 bases between. The CDR3 extends over 16 amino acids. The CDR3 loop is CATSRPGVLTGNTIYF. The DNA for the CDR3 is TGTGCCACCAGCAGGCCAGGAGTTCTGACTGGAAACACCATATATTTT.

In this sample, this clonotype turned up many times. The chain combines TRBV28 with TRBJ1-5, with 7 bases fitting TRBD1. CDR1 is MDHEN, CDR2 SYDVKM, per germline. J lost 6 bases, V lost 7 bases, and 9 bases had no gene match. The length of the CDR3 is 14 residues. The CDR3 sequence: CASIQRQGSQPQHF. As DNA, the CDR3 is TGTGCCAGCATACAACGACAGGGCTCTCAGCCCCAGCATTTT.

This chain uses TRBV4-1 with TRBJ2-7; 10 bases map to TRBD1. Germline V CDR1 and CDR2: MGHRA, YSYEKL. This CDR3 is 15 amino acids long. V trimming: 4 bases; J trimming: 3 bases; junction bases outside the gene matches: 6. The CDR3 DNA reads TGCGCCAGCAGCCTCCCTGACAGGGGGCACTACGAGCAGTACTTC. It codes for CASSLPDRGHYEQYF.

V is TRBV30 and J is TRBJ2-4; 8 bases match TRBD1. J gave up 3 bases and V 1 base, and 5 bases lay outside the gene matches. The CDR3 has 15 amino acids. Germline V gene lookup returns CDR1 GTSNPN and CDR2 SVGIG (reference sequence). The CDR3 nucleotides are TGTGCCTGGAGTGAGGACAGGGCTATCAAAAACATTCAGTACTTC. Its translation: CAWSEDRAIKNIQYF.

This clonotype has ten or more counts. The chain couples TRBV20-1 to TRBJ1-2, with TRBD1 matching 8 bases. This CDR3 is built from 12 residues. Germline CDR1 reads DFQATT; CDR2 reads SNEGSKA (reference sequence). The ends lost 5 bases at V and 4 bases at J; junction bases unmatched: 3. DNA for the CDR3: TGCAGTGCTTCGACAGGGGTCTATGGCTACACCTTC. Translated: CSASTGVYGYTF.

This clonotype was picked up many times. J is TRBJ2-7 and V is TRBV5-1, with D unclear. Germline assignment: CDR1 SGHRS and CDR2 YFSETQ. The germline V and J ends were trimmed by 1 base and 3 bases, with 11 bases remaining between them. This CDR3 contains 14 residues. This CDR3 reads CASSLIGPGYEQYF. In DNA form, the CDR3 reads TGCGCCAGCAGCTTGATTGGCCCTGGCTACGAGCAGTACTTC.

The genes are TRBV5-1 and TRBJ2-3, with 8 nucleotides matching TRBD2. The J segment lost 1 base and the V segment lost 0 bases, leaving 4 bases of the junction unmatched. The CDR3 runs 16 residues. Looked up from germline, CDR1 is SGHRS and CDR2 is YFSETQ. The CDR3 nucleotides are TGCGCCAGCAGCTTGGGGGCAGCGGGAGGCACAGATACGCAGTATTTT. Protein sequence: CASSLGAAGGTDTQYF.

This clonotype has a count of ten or more. The chain combines TRBV20-1 with TRBJ2-3, with unresolved D. The CDR3 spans 14 residues. Germline V lookup: CDR1 DFQATT, CDR2 SNEGSKA (reference sequence). Trimming took off 7 bases at V and 0 bases at J, with 14 bases between the two ends. In DNA form, the CDR3 reads TGCAGTGTAATCGGACCCCGAAGCACAGATACGCAGTATTTT. Translated: CSVIGPRSTDTQYF.

This clonotype was seen ten or more times. The chain uses TRBV5-1 and TRBJ2-5; 7 bases are shared with TRBD2. The CDR3 is 16 residues long. V shed 1 base and J 5 bases; nucleotides not matched to a gene: 11. Germline loops: CDR1 SGHRS, CDR2 YFSETQ. The CDR3 region has the DNA TGCGCCAGCAGCTTGCAAGGCGGGAGTGTTTGGGAGACCCAGTACTTC. It specifies CASSLQGGSVWETQYF.

The CDR3 nucleotides are TGTGCCAGCAGCGTAGTGGCTCAGGGTGGTGAGCAGTTCTTC. Residues: CASSVVAQGGEQFF. The chain has TRBV9 and TRBJ2-1; possibly TRBD1 for D (5 bases). The CDR3 is 14 residues long. V was pared by 0 bases and J by 9 bases, with 13 bases between. Germline values: CDR1 SGDLS, CDR2 YYNGEE. Supplemented by reference TRBV9 and TRBJ2-1, the full variable domain reads DSGVTQTPKHLITATGQRVTLRCSPRSGDLSVYWYQQSLDQGLQFLIQYYNGEERAKGNILERFSAQQFPDLHSELNLSSLELGDSALYFCASSVVAQGGEQFFGPGTRLTVL.

Many counts were recorded for this clonotype. The CDR3 DNA reads TGTGCCTGGAGTGAGAGCGGGAGGGCCACGAATGAGCAGTTCTTC. It codes for CAWSESGRATNEQFF. J is TRBJ2-1 and V is TRBV30, with TRBD2 matching 10 bases. The germline V gene has CDR1 GTSNPN and CDR2 SVGIG (reference sequence). CDR3 length equals 15 residues. V was clipped by 1 base and J by 7 bases; unmatched bases: 7.

Of note for this clonotype: A much larger clone differs from this one at a single base, so this may be a read error. V is TRBV6-1 and J is TRBJ2-7, with D tentatively TRBD2 (5 bases). From germline, CDR1 is MNHNS and CDR2 SASEGT. Trimming pared 8 bases from V and 1 base from J, leaving 12 bases between. This CDR3 is 13 amino acids long. CDR3: CASGARGSYEQYF. The CDR3 DNA sequence: TGTGCCAGCGGAGCCCGGGGATCCTACGAGCAGTACTTC.

The V and J genes are TRBV2 and TRBJ2-1; no clear D gene. Germline V gene sequence: CDR1 SNHLY, CDR2 FYNNEI. V was trimmed by 2 bases and J by 10 bases, leaving 12 bases between them. The CDR3 is 13 amino acids. This CDR3 reads CASSEPEWGEQFF. In DNA form, the CDR3 reads TGTGCCAGCAGTGAACCGGAGTGGGGAGAGCAGTTCTTC.

This clonotype was seen many times. Just one base apart from a much larger clone, this may be a read error. The CDR3 DNA reads TGTACCAGCAGCTTCCCCTCGAGGGAAGAGACCCAGTACTTC. Amino acid sequence: CTSSFPSREETQYF. The chain is built from TRBV11-1 and TRBJ2-5, with a tentative D call TRBD2 (5 bases). Germline lookup yields CDR1 SGHAT and CDR2 FQDESV (reference sequence). This CDR3 comprises 14 residues.

In its sample, this clonotype was seen many times. The chain carries TRBV5-1 and TRBJ2-1; the match to TRBD1 covers 7 bases. The V gene end was trimmed by 5 bases and the J gene end by 0 bases; junction bases not matched to a gene: 5. Germline CDR1 and CDR2: SGHRS and YFSETQ. This CDR3 spans 15 amino acids. CDR3 region: CASSPGGFSYNEQFF. The CDR3 DNA sequence: TGCGCCAGCAGTCCAGGGGGTTTCTCCTACAATGAGCAGTTCTTC.

The CDR3 sequence is CSVEDRENTEAFF. CDR3 coding DNA: TGCAGCGTTGAAGACAGGGAGAACACTGAAGCTTTCTTT. The chain employs TRBV29-1 and TRBJ1-1; D possibly corresponds to TRBD1 (5 bases). Trimming took off 0 bases at V and 1 base at J, with 6 bases between the two ends. Germline lookup yields CDR1 SQVTM and CDR2 ANQGSEA. There are 13 residues in the CDR3.